These 14 T cell receptor beta chains share one sample of origin, sequenced in a study of blood T cell repertoires in COVID-19 (dated by TCRdb to 2020 to 2021). The library was produced with the immunoSEQ multiplex PCR assay. TCRdb holds this immuneACCESS table with in-frame rearrangements only. Some clones are missing; in checked studies, unresolved V genes explain under half, and the rest has no known cause. Recorded for this sample are about 280,000 clones; around 90% of them occurred a single time. The top ten clonotypes cover roughly 9.1% of the sample. The sample comprised peripheral blood. All receptors come from a man aged 18-30 years with active or convalescent COVID-19.

This chain links TRBV25-1 with TRBJ2-5; 9 positions match TRBD1. The CDR3 loop spans 14 amino acids. Germline V lookup: CDR1 MGHDK, CDR2 SYGVNS. The junction had 5 bases not matched to a gene; V was cut back by 5 bases and J by 4 bases. For the CDR3, the DNA is TGTGCCAGCAGTTGGGGACAGGGTGGAGAGACCCAGTACTTC. The encoded protein is CASSWGQGGETQYF.

The genes are TRBV5-1 and TRBJ2-7; TRBD2 matches 10 bases. J gave up 5 bases and V 5 bases, and 16 bases lay outside the gene matches. This CDR3 contains 17 residues. Germline V gene lookup returns CDR1 SGHRS and CDR2 YFSETQ. The CDR3 bases are TGCGCCAGCAGAGGAAGCGGGGGGGCCTCCCTCGTTCACGAGCAGTACTTC. This encodes CASRGSGGASLVHEQYF.

J is TRBJ1-3 and V is TRBV7-8, with D hard to call. V was cut by 3 bases and J by 0 bases, with 21 bases left in between. CDR1 is SGHVS, CDR2 FQNEAQ, per germline. The CDR3 totals 19 residues. CDR3 sequence reads: CASSFLVRGHPPSGNTIYF. CDR3 in DNA: TGTGCCAGCAGCTTTCTCGTTCGAGGCCATCCCCCCTCTGGAAACACCATATATTTT.

This chain joins TRBV6-5 and TRBJ1-2, with 7 bases matching TRBD1. CDR3 length equals 16 residues. Germline trimming cut 4 bases from V and 3 bases from J; bases unmatched to any gene: 11. The germline V gene encodes CDR1 MNHEY and CDR2 SVGAGI. The chain's CDR3 is CASSSHERQGDYGYTF. Written as DNA, the CDR3 is TGTGCCAGCAGTTCCCATGAACGACAGGGTGACTATGGCTACACCTTC.

The genes are TRBV7-9 and TRBJ2-7; possible D gene TRBD2, 5 bases. This CDR3 spans 14 amino acids. CDR1 SEHNR and CDR2 FQNEAQ come from the germline V gene (reference sequence). Between the trimmed V and J ends, which lost 0 bases and 1 base, there was a span of 7 bases. The CDR3 coding sequence is TGTGCCAGCAGCTTAGCGGGCGGGTCCTACGAGCAGTACTTC. The encoded protein is CASSLAGGSYEQYF.

CDR3 region: CASSAAGGPGETQYF. CDR3 in DNA: TGTGCCAGCAGTGCAGCGGGGGGGCCCGGAGAGACCCAGTACTTC. The V and J genes are TRBV6-1 and TRBJ2-5; 10 nucleotides agree with TRBD2. The length of the CDR3 is 15 residues. Germline CDR1 and CDR2: MNHNS and SASEGT. Losses at the gene ends were 4 bases for V and 4 bases for J; bases not matched to a gene: 6.

The chain joins TRBV3-1 (or the pseudogene TRBV3-2) to TRBJ1-6; TRBD1 is a possible D gene (5 bases). CDR1 is LGHDT and CDR2 is YNNKEL in the germline V gene (reference sequence). V was clipped by 4 bases and J by 0 bases, with 16 bases between them. This CDR3 is built from 18 residues. CDR3 sequence (DNA): TGTGCCAGCAGCCCCACCTCGTGGGGCCGCTCCTATAATTCACCCCTCCACTTT. Translated: CASSPTSWGRSYNSPLHF.

The chain couples TRBV7-8 to TRBJ1-6; D is possibly TRBD1 (6 bases). The CDR3 is 18 residues long. The V and J ends lost 1 base and 0 bases respectively, with 13 bases between them. The germline gives CDR1 SGHVS, CDR2 FQNEAQ. The CDR3 DNA follows: TGTGCCAGCAGCTTAGTTGAGGGGGGGAGCTCCTATAATTCACCCCTCCACTTT. Translation: CASSLVEGGSSYNSPLHF.

The chain has TRBV7-9 and TRBJ1-2; 11 nucleotides agree with TRBD1. The CDR3 contains 17 residues. After removal of 1 base from V and 1 base from J, the junction contained 5 bases not matched to a gene. The germline gives CDR1 SEHNR, CDR2 FQNEAQ (reference sequence). The CDR3 region has the DNA TGTGCCAGCAGCTTAGGGACAGGGGGCAGTGGTAACTATGGCTACACCTTC. It encodes CASSLGTGGSGNYGYTF. The whole variable domain, remainder taken from reference TRBV7-9 and TRBJ1-2, is DTGVSQNPRHKITKRGQNVTFRCDPISEHNRLYWYRQTLGQGPEFLTYFQNEAQLEKSRLLSDRFSAERPKGSFSTLEIQRTEQGDSAMYLCASSLGTGGSGNYGYTFGSGTRLTVV.

This rearrangement joins TRBV27 to TRBJ2-3, with a weak D call TRBD1 (7 bases). The germline gives CDR1 MNHEY, CDR2 SMNVEV (reference sequence). Trimming left V 0 bases short and J 0 bases short, with 19 bases between. The length of the CDR3 is 19 residues. In nucleotides, the CDR3 is TGTGCCAGCAGTTTATCACGGGAGCAAACAGGGGCCAGCACAGATACGCAGTATTTT. Protein: CASSLSREQTGASTDTQYF.

This chain joins TRBV2 and TRBJ1-3; 9 nucleotides match TRBD1. The trim removed 3 bases at V and 0 bases at J, leaving 3 bases unmatched. Germline CDR1 is SNHLY and CDR2 is FYNNEI. The CDR3 runs to 16 residues. CDR3 DNA sequence: TGTGCCAGCAGTGAGGGACAGGGCTTCTCTGGAAACACCATATATTTT. Translated: CASSEGQGFSGNTIYF.

This clone appeared once. The chain joins TRBV27 to TRBJ1-4, with a possible D match to TRBD1 (6 bases). CDR3 length: 15 residues. The V end lost 2 bases, the J end lost 7 bases, and 14 bases lay between the germline ends. Germline V lookup: CDR1 MNHEY, CDR2 SMNVEV (reference sequence). CDR3 amino acids: CASSLRWGPIEKLFF. As DNA, the CDR3 is TGTGCCAGCAGTTTAAGGTGGGGGCCCATTGAAAAACTGTTTTTT. The full variable domain, its missing parts supplied by reference TRBV27 and TRBJ1-4, is EAQVTQNPRYLITVTGKKLTVTCSQNMNHEYMSWYRQDPGLGLRQIYYSMNVEVTDKGDVPEGYKVSRKEKRNFPLILESPSPNQTSLYFCASSLRWGPIEKLFFGSGTQLSVL.

This clone has just one count. This rearrangement joins TRBV3-1 (or the pseudogene TRBV3-2) to TRBJ1-1; the D gene is possibly TRBD1 (5 bases). Trimming shortened V by 2 bases and J by 8 bases, and 9 bases separated the two germline ends. The CDR3 runs 12 residues. Germline CDR1 LGHDT, CDR2 YNNKEL (reference sequence). The CDR3 spells CASSQPGREAFF. Here the CDR3 DNA reads TGTGCCAGCAGCCAACCAGGGAGGGAAGCTTTCTTT.

This clone came up once. The chain combines TRBV5-1 with TRBJ2-2; no firm D call. Germline values: CDR1 SGHRS, CDR2 YFSETQ. The germline V and J ends were trimmed by 0 bases and 6 bases, with 6 bases remaining between them. CDR3 length: 13 amino acids. This CDR3 reads CASSLAEAGELFF. The CDR3 coding sequence is TGCGCCAGCAGCTTGGCCGAGGCCGGGGAGCTGTTTTTT.